This T cell receptor (beta chain) was captured by sequencing in a study of T cell changes during pregnancy in multiple sclerosis. The assay was immunoSEQ multiplex PCR, and TCRdb's table has in-frame clones only and misses some. The table shows 15,000 to 20,000 clones, with around 89% occurring only once. In its sample, this clone was seen once. The receptor was derived from a female donor in good health, enrolled as a control in a pregnancy study. This sample comprised CD8+ T cells from peripheral blood mononuclear cells, obtained in the second trimester of pregnancy.

The CDR3 DNA follows: TGTGCCAGCAGCCGTCAGATGCGGCTGGGAGACGAGCAGTACTTC. Its translation: CASSRQMRLGDEQYF. This chain connects TRBV11-2 to TRBJ2-7; tentatively, D is TRBD2 (5 bases). The CDR3 loop spans 15 amino acids. From germline, CDR1 is SGHAT and CDR2 FQNNGV. Trimming stripped 5 bases from V and 5 bases from J, with 19 bases between.